This note documents a single T cell receptor beta chain sequence. What it binds is not known. The PCR made use of 60 Vbeta and 13 Jbeta primers. The protocol was immunoSEQ multiplex PCR, while the TCRdb copy is restricted to in-frame clones and leaves out a portion. The table lists about 130,000 clones, roughly 80% of them singletons, with 4% in the top ten. This sample is part of a study of cytomegalovirus exposure and HLA in healthy donors. For the study at large: Around 85 million unique TCR sequences came from HLA-typed donors in an early release.

CDR1 SGHNT and CDR2 YENEEA come from the germline V gene. The germline V and J ends were trimmed by 1 base and 6 bases, with 6 bases remaining between them. The CDR3 extends over 13 amino acids. The study, taken as a whole, reports: In vitro assays verified that three CMV-associated chains recognized CMV antigens specifically. Most subjects' HLA-A and HLA-B alleles were reportedly predicted from TCR beta sequences. An analysis that was carried out later associated 16,000 or so TCR beta sequences with HLA alleles at 0.05 false discovery rate.

The sample comprised PBMCs. The rearrangement joins TRBV11-3 to TRBJ2-2; D perhaps matches TRBD1 (5 bases). The origin of this receptor is a man between 18 and 29 years old in good health and CMV-seropositive. The CDR3 spells CASSLAGSGELFF. The CDR3 DNA reads TGTGCCAGCAGCTTAGCAGGGTCCGGGGAGCTGTTTTTT.